This T cell receptor (beta chain) comes out of a study of blood T cell repertoires in COVID-19. The sample holds one count of this clone. Using immunoSEQ multiplex PCR, the repertoire was profiled, and TCRdb retains in-frame clones only, with some absent. The sample holds 300,000 to 400,000 clones, 80% to 90% seen once. CDR1 SGHAT and CDR2 FQNNGV come from the germline V gene. V dropped 3 bases and J dropped 1; count of bases not matched to a gene: 6. CDR3 length equals 16 residues. The receptor was isolated from a woman in her forties or fifties who had recovered from COVID-19. The chain recombines TRBV11-2 with TRBJ2-3; TRBD2 matches at 8 bases. The sequenced sample consisted of peripheral blood. The CDR3 bases are TGTGCCAGCAGCTTCTCCCTTAGCGGGGGCACAGATACGCAGTATTTT. Encoded protein: CASSFSLSGGTDTQYF.